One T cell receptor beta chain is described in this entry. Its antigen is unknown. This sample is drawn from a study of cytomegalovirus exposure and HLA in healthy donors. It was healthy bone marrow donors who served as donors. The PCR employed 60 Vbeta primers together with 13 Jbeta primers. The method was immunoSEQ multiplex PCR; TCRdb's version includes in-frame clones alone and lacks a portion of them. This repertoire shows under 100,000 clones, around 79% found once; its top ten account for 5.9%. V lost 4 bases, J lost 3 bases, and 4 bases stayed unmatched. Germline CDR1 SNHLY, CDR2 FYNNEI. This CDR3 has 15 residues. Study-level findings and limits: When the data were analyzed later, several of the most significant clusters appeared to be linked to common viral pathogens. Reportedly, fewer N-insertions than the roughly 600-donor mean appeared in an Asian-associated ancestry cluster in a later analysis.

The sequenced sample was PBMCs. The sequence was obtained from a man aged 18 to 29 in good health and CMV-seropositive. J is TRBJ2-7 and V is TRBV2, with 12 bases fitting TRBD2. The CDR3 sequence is CASSGLAGGSYEQYF. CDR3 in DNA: TGTGCCAGCAGTGGCCTAGCGGGAGGGAGCTACGAGCAGTACTTC.